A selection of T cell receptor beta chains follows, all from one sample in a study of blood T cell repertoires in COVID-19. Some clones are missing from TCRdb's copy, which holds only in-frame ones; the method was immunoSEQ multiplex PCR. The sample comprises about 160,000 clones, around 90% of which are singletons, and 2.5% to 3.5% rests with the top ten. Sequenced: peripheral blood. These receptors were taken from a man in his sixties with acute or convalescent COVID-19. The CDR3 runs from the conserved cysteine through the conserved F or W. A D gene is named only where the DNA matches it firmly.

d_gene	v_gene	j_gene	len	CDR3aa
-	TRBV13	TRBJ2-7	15	CASSLGQNALSEQYF
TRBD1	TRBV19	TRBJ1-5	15	CASSIVQGRNQPQHF
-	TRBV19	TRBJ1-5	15	CASKREGIGNQPQHF
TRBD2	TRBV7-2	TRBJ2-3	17	CASSKQTSGGALDTQYF
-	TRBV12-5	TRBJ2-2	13	CASGLAYTGELFF
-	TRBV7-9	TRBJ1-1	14	CASSRGGSYTEAFF
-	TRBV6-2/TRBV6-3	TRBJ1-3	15	CASSYSGGTGNTIYF
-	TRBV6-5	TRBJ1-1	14	CASSSGHLNTEAFF
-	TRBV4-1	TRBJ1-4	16	CASSQDHQGTNEKLFF
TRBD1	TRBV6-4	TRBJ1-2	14	CASSETGGANGYTF
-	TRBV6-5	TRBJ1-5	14	CASFPGYSNQPQHF
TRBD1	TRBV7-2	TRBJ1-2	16	CASSSPGTGGGYGYTF
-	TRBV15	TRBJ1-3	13	CATSRAGPVSVYF
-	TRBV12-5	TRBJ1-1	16	CASGGPRPGLNTEAFF
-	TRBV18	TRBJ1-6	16	CASSLGQPGYNSPLHF
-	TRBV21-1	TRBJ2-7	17	CARKRTSGIPASYEQYF
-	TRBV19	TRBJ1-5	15	CASSIFGLWAQPQHF
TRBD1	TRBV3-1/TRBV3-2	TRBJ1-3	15	CASSLATGMGNTIYF
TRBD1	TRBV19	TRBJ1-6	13	CASSETGTSPLHF
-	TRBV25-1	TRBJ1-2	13	CASSEARVYGYTF
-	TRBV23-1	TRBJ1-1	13	CASRGTLNTEAFF
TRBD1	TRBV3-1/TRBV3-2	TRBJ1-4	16	CASSRRPGQTNEKLFF
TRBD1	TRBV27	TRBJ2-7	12	CASSLDRLEQYF
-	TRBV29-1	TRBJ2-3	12	CSFDVSADTQYF
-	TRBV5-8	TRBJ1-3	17	CASSFPERWHSGNTIYF
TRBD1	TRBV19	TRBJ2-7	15	CASSIGTGGLYEQYF
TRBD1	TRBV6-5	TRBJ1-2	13	CASSPGTGPGYTF
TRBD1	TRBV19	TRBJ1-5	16	CASSDRGVAEGQPQHF
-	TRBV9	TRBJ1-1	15	CASSAQPTSNTEAFF
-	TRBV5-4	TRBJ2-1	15	CASSLGGRNYNEQFF
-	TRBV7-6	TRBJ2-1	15	CASSLVASSYNEQFF
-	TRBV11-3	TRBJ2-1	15	CASSSGRGAYNEQFF
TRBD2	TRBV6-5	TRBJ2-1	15	CASSHTSGGYDEQFF
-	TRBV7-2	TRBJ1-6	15	CASSLGAGANSPLHF
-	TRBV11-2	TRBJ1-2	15	CASSLETGSNYGYTF
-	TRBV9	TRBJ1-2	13	CASSVAPQGGYTF
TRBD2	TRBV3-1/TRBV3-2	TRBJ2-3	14	CASSLSGTTDTQYF
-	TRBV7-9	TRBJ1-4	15	CASSKDRTLLEKLFF
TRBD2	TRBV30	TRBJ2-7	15	CAWSRLTSGPYEQYF
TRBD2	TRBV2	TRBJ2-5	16	CASSVGLAGGQETQYF
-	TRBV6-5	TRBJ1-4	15	CASSPGEGNSEKLFF
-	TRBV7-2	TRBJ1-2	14	CASSLGHKVYGYTF
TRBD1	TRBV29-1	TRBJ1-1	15	CSVETGGLMNTEAFF
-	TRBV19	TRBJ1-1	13	CASSIGQGSEAFF
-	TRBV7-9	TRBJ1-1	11	CASSFEAEAFF
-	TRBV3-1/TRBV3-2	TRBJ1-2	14	CASSLQGTNYGYTF
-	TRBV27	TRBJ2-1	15	CASSLEGQGYNEQFF
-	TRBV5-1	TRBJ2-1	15	CASSLAESSYNEQFF
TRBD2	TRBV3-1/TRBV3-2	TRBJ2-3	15	CASSQILADTDTQYF
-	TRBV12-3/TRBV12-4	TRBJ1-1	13	CASSFRGSTEAFF
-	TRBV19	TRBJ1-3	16	CASVPPVGGSLRTIYF
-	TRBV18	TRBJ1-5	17	CASSRSGFGRDNQPQHF
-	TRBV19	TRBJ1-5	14	CASNLENSNQPQHF
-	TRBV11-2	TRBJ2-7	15	CASTQTVSPGDEQYF
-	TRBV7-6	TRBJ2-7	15	CASSPGARISYEQYF
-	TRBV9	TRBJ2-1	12	CASSAYSHEQFF
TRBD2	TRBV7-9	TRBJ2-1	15	CASSFASGSYNEQFF
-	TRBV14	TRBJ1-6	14	CASSPFRSSSPLHF